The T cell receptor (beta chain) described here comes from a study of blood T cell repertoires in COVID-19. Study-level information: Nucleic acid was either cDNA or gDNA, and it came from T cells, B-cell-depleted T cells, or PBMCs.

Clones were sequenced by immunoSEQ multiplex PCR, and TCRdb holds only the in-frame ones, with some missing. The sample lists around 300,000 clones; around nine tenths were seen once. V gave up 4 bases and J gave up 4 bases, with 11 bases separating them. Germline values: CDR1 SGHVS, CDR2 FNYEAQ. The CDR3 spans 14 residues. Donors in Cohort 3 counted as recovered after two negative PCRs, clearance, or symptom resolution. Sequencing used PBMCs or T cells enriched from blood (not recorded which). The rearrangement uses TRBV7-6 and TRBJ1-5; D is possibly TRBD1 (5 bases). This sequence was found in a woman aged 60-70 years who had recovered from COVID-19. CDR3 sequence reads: CASSWGNRNQPQHF. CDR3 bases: TGTGCCAGCAGCTGGGGCAATCGAAATCAGCCCCAGCATTTT.